The subject of this entry is one T cell receptor beta chain. V shed 5 bases and J 5 bases; nucleotides not matched to a gene: 7. The CDR3 spans 15 residues. Germline V gives CDR1 MGHDK, CDR2 SYGVNS. The sample belongs to a study of blood T cell repertoires in COVID-19. Study context: From the United States, Italy and Spain came samples of acute and convalescent COVID-19. In each case, the material was cDNA or gDNA derived from T cells, B-cell-depleted T cells, or PBMCs.

Original handling: Nucleated cell counts were estimated from reference gene primer amplification. The protocol was immunoSEQ multiplex PCR, while the TCRdb copy is restricted to in-frame clones and leaves out a portion. That table furnishes V, J and clone size, whereas the DNA furnished D and trimming. The table lists about 250,000 clones, about 83% of them singletons. Sequenced material: peripheral blood. The chain is built from TRBV25-1 and TRBJ1-2; TRBD1 matches at 11 bases. The TCR originated in a woman aged 40 to 49 who had recovered from COVID-19. CDR3 region: CASSRDRGDLYGYTF. In DNA, the CDR3 is TGTGCCAGCAGTCGGGACAGGGGGGATTTATATGGCTACACCTTC.